The 18 T cell receptor beta chains below all came from one sample that was sequenced in a study of blood T cell repertoires in COVID-19. Profiled with immunoSEQ multiplex PCR; TCRdb holds only in-frame clones, not every one. The sample carries fewer than 150,000 clones, around 87% recorded once. Material: peripheral blood. The receptor set was obtained from a woman aged 55-69 years with acute or convalescent COVID-19.

The gene calls are TRBV18 and TRBJ2-2, with TRBD2 identical over 7 bases. V shed 2 bases, J shed 2 bases, and the junction held 8 bases outside the gene matches. The CDR3 has 17 residues. CDR1 and CDR2 (germline): KGHSH, LQKENI. CDR3 nucleotides: TGTGCCAGCTCACCAGTACGCGGGAGCGACAACACCGGGGAGCTGTTTTTT. It is translated as CASSPVRGSDNTGELFF.

CDR3 residues: CATSDQGTIVGTQYF. CDR3 sequence (DNA): TGTGCCACCAGTGATCAAGGGACAATTGTGGGGACCCAGTACTTC. J is TRBJ2-5 and V is TRBV24-1; D is possibly TRBD1 (6 bases). Deletions cut 3 bases from V and 7 bases from J, with 17 bases between. CDR1 is KGHDR and CDR2 is SFDVKD in the germline V gene. This CDR3 comprises 15 residues.

The chain couples TRBV5-6 to TRBJ1-1; 7 nucleotides agree with TRBD1. Germline assignment: CDR1 SGHDT and CDR2 YYEEEE. V lost 3 bases, J lost 3 bases, and 5 bases stayed unmatched. The CDR3 has 14 residues. CDR3 coding DNA: TGTGCCAGCAGCTGGACAGGAAAAGACACTGAAGCTTTCTTT. It specifies CASSWTGKDTEAFF.

This clone was detected a few times. The chain employs TRBV2 and TRBJ2-2; 11 positions match TRBD2. V gave up 9 bases and J gave up 2 bases; unmatched junction bases: 8. Per the germline V gene, CDR1 is SNHLY and CDR2 is FYNNEI. CDR3 length: 16 amino acids. The CDR3 DNA is TGTGCCAGTACTTCTAGCGGGAGGAAAAACACCGGGGAGCTGTTTTTT. Its protein is CASTSSGRKNTGELFF.

The chain links TRBV28 to TRBJ1-5, with D perhaps matching TRBD1 (6 bases). Trimming shortened V by 3 bases and J by 6 bases, and 12 bases separated the two germline ends. CDR1 is MDHEN, CDR2 SYDVKM, per germline. CDR3 length: 14 residues. The CDR3 nucleotides are TGTGCCAGCAGTTTTTCACAGGGACGTCAGCCCCAGCATTTT. Translation gives CASSFSQGRQPQHF.

The CDR3 bases are TGTGCCAGCAGCAAAGGGGCGAGTGATACGAACCCAGGACTAGCCAAAAACATTCAGTACTTC. As protein: CASSKGASDTNPGLAKNIQYF. The V gene is TRBV21-1, the J gene TRBJ2-4; the table gives TRBD2 as D, unverified against the DNA. TRBV21-1 is assigned pseudogene status. The CDR3 sequence is 21 residues long.

The chain joins TRBV5-1 to TRBJ1-1; 8 nucleotides match TRBD1. CDR1 is SGHRS, CDR2 YFSETQ, per germline. The CDR3 is made up of 16 amino acids. Germline trimming cut 0 bases from V and 3 bases from J; bases unmatched to any gene: 7. The CDR3 coding sequence is TGCGCCAGCAGCTTGGGGAACAGGGGGGCGGACACTGAAGCTTTCTTT. Translated: CASSLGNRGADTEAFF. Combining the CDR3 with reference TRBV5-1 and TRBJ1-1 gives the whole variable domain KAGVTQTPRYLIKTRGQQVTLSCSPISGHRSVSWYQQTPGQGLQFLFEYFSETQRNKGNFPGRFSGRQFSNSRSEMNVSTLELGDSALYLCASSLGNRGADTEAFFGQGTRLTVV.

The sample holds a few counts of this clone. The DNA of the CDR3 is TGTGCCAGCAGATTAAGGACAGGGTTATCTGGCTACACCTTC. Protein: CASRLRTGLSGYTF. The chain employs TRBV27 and TRBJ1-2; 8 nucleotides agree with TRBD1. The trim removed 6 bases at V and 7 bases at J, leaving 10 bases unmatched. The CDR3 runs 14 residues. The germline V gene encodes CDR1 MNHEY and CDR2 SMNVEV (reference sequence).

This chain links TRBV7-9 with TRBJ2-7; D remains ambiguous. CDR3 length equals 12 residues. Trimming removed 2 bases at V and 2 bases at J, with 4 bases between. Germline CDR1 and CDR2: SEHNR and FQNEAQ (reference sequence). CDR3 sequence (DNA): TGTGCCAGCAGCTTACCCACCTACGAGCAGTACTTC. It translates to CASSLPTYEQYF. The entire variable domain, with the rest obtained from reference TRBV7-9 and TRBJ2-7, is as follows: DTGVSQNPRHKITKRGQNVTFRCDPISEHNRLYWYRQTLGQGPEFLTYFQNEAQLEKSRLLSDRFSAERPKGSFSTLEIQRTEQGDSAMYLCASSLPTYEQYFGPGTRLTVT.

This clone was recorded only once. V usage is TRBV5-1 and J usage is TRBJ2-3; a weak D match, TRBD2 (6 bases). Germline CDR1 is SGHRS and CDR2 is YFSETQ. The CDR3 is made up of 14 amino acids. The V gene lost 0 bases and the J gene lost 4 bases, with 9 bases spanning the gap. In DNA, the CDR3 is TGCGCCAGCAGCTTGGGCGGGGCATCAGATACGCAGTATTTT. Amino acid sequence: CASSLGGASDTQYF.

V usage is TRBV6-5 and J usage is TRBJ1-1; no reliable D call. Germline-derived CDR1 and CDR2 are MNHEY and SVGAGI. This CDR3 is 11 amino acids long. Trimming removed 10 bases from V and 2 bases from J, with 8 bases in between. CDR3 protein: CATWLNTEAFF. CDR3 in DNA: TGTGCCACCTGGCTTAACACTGAAGCTTTCTTT.

The chain uses TRBV4-1 and TRBJ2-2, with D tentatively TRBD2 (6 bases). Between the trimmed V and J ends, which lost 0 bases and 2 bases, there was a span of 10 bases. The germline V gene has CDR1 MGHRA and CDR2 YSYEKL. This CDR3 comprises 16 residues. CDR3 coding DNA: TGCGCCAGCAGCCAAGATTCGCGGGGAAACACCGGGGAGCTGTTTTTT. Its protein is CASSQDSRGNTGELFF.

V and J are TRBV9 and TRBJ2-7; possibly TRBD1 for D (5 bases). Trimming took off 0 bases at V and 7 bases at J, with 14 bases between the two ends. Germline-derived CDR1 and CDR2 are SGDLS and YYNGEE. The CDR3 spans 14 residues. For the CDR3, the DNA is TGTGCCAGCAGCGTAGATGTTGGGGCTGGAGAGCAGTACTTC. This encodes CASSVDVGAGEQYF.

This clone was picked up one time. This chain links TRBV28 with TRBJ1-2, with D maybe TRBD1 (6 bases). This CDR3 is 16 amino acids long. V was clipped by 1 base and J by 6 bases, with 18 bases between them. CDR1 is MDHEN and CDR2 is SYDVKM in the germline V gene. The chain's CDR3 is CASSLYLRGARDGYTF. The CDR3 nucleotides are TGTGCCAGCAGTTTATATCTACGGGGGGCGCGGGATGGCTACACCTTC.

The chain joins TRBV7-6 to TRBJ2-2; TRBD1 is a possible D gene (5 bases). Trimming cost V 0 bases and J 5 bases, with 7 bases left between them. Germline CDR1 is SGHVS and CDR2 is FNYEAQ. There are 14 residues in the CDR3. CDR3 nucleotides: TGTGCCAGCAGCTTAGCACAGGTTACCGGGGAGCTGTTTTTT. This gives the protein CASSLAQVTGELFF.

This chain joins TRBV3-1 (or the pseudogene TRBV3-2) and TRBJ1-3; maybe TRBD1 (6 bases). Germline CDR1 is LGHDT and CDR2 is YNNKEL (reference sequence). The ends were cut back, 1 base at V and 3 bases at J, with 13 bases in the middle. This CDR3 spans 16 amino acids. CDR3 loop: CASSQVRRGGGNTIYF. CDR3 sequence (DNA): TGTGCCAGCAGCCAAGTGAGGAGGGGGGGTGGAAACACCATATATTTT.

This clone appeared a single time. This chain links TRBV6-1 with TRBJ1-1; D gene unclear. There are 15 residues in the CDR3. The V and J ends lost 1 base and 2 bases respectively, with 11 bases between them. CDR1 MNHNS and CDR2 SASEGT come from the germline V gene. This chain's CDR3 is CASSEDAAANTEAFF. CDR3 sequence (DNA): TGTGCCAGCAGTGAAGATGCGGCAGCAAACACTGAAGCTTTCTTT.

The chain is built from TRBV6-5 and TRBJ1-1; D call uncertain. V was pared by 0 bases and J by 5 bases, with 13 bases between. This CDR3 comprises 15 residues. From germline, CDR1 is MNHEY and CDR2 SVGAGI. CDR3 sequence reads: CASSYSNPEVTEAFF. The CDR3 nucleotides are TGTGCCAGCAGTTACTCGAACCCCGAGGTGACTGAAGCTTTCTTT.